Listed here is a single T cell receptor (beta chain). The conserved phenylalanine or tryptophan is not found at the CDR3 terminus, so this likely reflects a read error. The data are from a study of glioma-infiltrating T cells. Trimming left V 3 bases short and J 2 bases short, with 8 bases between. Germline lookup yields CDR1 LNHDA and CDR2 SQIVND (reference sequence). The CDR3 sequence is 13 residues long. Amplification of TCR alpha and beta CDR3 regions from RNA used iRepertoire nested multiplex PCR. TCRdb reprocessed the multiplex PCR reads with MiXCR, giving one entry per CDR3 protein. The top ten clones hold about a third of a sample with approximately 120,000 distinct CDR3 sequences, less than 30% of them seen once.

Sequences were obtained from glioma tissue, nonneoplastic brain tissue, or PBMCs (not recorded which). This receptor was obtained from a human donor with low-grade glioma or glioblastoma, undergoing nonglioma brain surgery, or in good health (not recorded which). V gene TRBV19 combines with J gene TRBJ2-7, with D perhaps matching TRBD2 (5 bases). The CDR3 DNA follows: TGTGCCAGTAGTATGAGGGAACCCTACGAGCAGTACTCC. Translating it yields CASSMREPYEQYS.